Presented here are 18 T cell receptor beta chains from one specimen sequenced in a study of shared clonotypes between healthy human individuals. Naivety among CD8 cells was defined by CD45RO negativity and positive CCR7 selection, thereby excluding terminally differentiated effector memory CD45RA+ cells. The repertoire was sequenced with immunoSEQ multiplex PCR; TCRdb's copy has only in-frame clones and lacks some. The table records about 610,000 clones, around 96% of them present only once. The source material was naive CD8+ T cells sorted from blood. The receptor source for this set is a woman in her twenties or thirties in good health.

In DNA, the CDR3 is TGTGCCAGTAGTAACGACAGGGAAGGTGAGAACATTCAGTACTTC. This gives the protein CASSNDREGENIQYF. The chain recombines TRBV19 with TRBJ2-4; TRBD1 matches at 7 bases. The CDR3 totals 15 residues. Germline loops: CDR1 LNHDA, CDR2 SQIVND (reference sequence). V lost 4 bases and J lost 7; bases outside the gene matches: 10.

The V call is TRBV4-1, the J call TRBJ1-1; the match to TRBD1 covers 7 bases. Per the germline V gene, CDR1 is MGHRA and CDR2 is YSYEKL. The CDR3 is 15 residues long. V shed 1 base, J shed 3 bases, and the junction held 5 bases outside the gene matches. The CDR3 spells CASSQGQGRDTEAFF. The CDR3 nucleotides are TGCGCCAGCAGCCAAGGACAGGGAAGAGACACTGAAGCTTTCTTT.

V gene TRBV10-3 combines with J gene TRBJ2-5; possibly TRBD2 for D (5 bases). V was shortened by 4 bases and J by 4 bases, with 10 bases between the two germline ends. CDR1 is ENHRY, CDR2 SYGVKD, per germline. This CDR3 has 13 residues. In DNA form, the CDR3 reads TGTGCCATCAGTGGGCTTGAGGGAGAGACCCAGTACTTC. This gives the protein CAISGLEGETQYF.

DNA of the CDR3: TGTGCCAGCAGCGGGGGGGTACAGGGCTACGAGCAGTACTTC. This encodes CASSGGVQGYEQYF. The V gene is TRBV7-6, the J gene TRBJ2-7; D may be TRBD2 (7 bases). V shed 5 bases and J shed 3 bases, with 14 bases lying between them. The CDR3 is made up of 14 amino acids. CDR1 and CDR2 (germline): SGHVS, FNYEAQ.

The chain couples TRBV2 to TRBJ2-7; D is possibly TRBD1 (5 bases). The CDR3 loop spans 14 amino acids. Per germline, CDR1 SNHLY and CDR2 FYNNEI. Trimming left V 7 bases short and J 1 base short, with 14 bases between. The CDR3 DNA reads TGTGCCAGCACCCAAGGGGTGTTGTCCTACGAGCAGTACTTC. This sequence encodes CASTQGVLSYEQYF.

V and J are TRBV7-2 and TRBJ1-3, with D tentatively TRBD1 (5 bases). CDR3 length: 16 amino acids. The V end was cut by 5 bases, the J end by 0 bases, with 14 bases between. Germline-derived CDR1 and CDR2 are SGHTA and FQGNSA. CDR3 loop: CASSGDSPFSGNTIYF. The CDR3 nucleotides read TGTGCCAGCAGCGGTGACAGTCCCTTCTCTGGAAACACCATATATTTT. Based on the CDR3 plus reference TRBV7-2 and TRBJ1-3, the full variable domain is GAGVSQSPSNKVTEKGKDVELRCDPISGHTALYWYRQSLGQGLEFLIYFQGNSAPDKSGLPSDRFSAERTGGSVSTLTIQRTQQEDSAVYLCASSGDSPFSGNTIYFGEGSWLTVV.

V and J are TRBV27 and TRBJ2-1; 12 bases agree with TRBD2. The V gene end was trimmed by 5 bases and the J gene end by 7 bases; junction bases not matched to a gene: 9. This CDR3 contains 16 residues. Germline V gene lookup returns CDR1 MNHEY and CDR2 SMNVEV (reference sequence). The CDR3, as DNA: TGTGCCAGCAGTCTCAGACTAGCGGGAGTAAGTAATGAGCAGTTCTTC. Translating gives CASSLRLAGVSNEQFF.

This CDR3 reads CASSRPGQFYGYTF. CDR3 in DNA: TGTGCCAGCAGCCGACCGGGACAGTTCTATGGCTACACCTTC. The chain has TRBV7-9 and TRBJ1-2; TRBD1 agrees at 7 bases. This CDR3 spans 14 amino acids. The ends lost 5 bases at V and 4 bases at J; junction bases unmatched: 7. Germline assignment: CDR1 SEHNR and CDR2 FQNEAQ (reference sequence).

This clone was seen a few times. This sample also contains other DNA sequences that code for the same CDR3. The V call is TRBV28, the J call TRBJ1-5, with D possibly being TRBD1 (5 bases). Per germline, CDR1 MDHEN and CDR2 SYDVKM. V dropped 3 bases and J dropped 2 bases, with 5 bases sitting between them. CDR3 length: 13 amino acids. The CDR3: CASSLTGNQPQHF. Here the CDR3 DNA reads TGTGCCAGCAGTTTGACAGGCAATCAGCCCCAGCATTTT.

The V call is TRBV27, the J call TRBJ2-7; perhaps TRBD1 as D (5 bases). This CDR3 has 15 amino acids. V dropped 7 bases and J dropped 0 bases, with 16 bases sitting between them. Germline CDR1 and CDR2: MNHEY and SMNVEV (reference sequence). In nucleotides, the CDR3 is TGTGCCAGCACCCCCAGGGCAGGGCTCTCCTACGAGCAGTACTTC. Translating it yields CASTPRAGLSYEQYF.

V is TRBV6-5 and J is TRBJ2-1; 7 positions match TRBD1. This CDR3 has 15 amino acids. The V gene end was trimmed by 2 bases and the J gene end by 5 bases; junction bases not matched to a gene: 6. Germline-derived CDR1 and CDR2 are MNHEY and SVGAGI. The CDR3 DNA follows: TGTGCCAGCAGTTACGACCGGGACAGCAACAATGAGCAGTTCTTC. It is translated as CASSYDRDSNNEQFF.

CDR3 sequence: CSVSTDAYYGYTF. DNA for the CDR3: TGCAGCGTCTCGACCGACGCTTACTATGGCTACACCTTC. The rearrangement links TRBV29-1 to TRBJ1-2; no definite D call. V shed 6 bases and J shed 3 bases, with 14 bases lying between them. This CDR3 region has 13 residues. The germline V gene has CDR1 SQVTM and CDR2 ANQGSEA.

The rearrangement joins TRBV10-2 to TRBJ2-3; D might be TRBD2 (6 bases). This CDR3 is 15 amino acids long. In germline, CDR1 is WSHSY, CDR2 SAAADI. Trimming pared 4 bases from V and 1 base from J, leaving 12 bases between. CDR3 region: CASSGDGGGTDTQYF. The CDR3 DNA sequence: TGCGCCAGCAGTGGTGACGGAGGGGGCACAGATACGCAGTATTTT.

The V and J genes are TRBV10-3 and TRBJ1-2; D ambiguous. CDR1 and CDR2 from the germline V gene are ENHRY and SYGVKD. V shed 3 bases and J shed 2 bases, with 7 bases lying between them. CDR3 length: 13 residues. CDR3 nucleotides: TGTGCCATCAGTGAAGGTGGGAACTATGGCTACACCTTC. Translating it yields CAISEGGNYGYTF.

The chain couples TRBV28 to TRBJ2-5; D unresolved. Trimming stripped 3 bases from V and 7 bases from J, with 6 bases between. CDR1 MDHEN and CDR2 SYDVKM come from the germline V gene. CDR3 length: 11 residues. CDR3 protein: CASSFIGTQYF. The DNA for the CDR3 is TGTGCCAGCAGTTTCATTGGGACCCAGTACTTC.

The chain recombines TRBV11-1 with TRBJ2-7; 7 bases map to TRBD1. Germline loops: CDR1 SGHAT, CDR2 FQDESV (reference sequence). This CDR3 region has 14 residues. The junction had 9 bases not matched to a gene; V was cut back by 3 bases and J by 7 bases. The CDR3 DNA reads TGTGCCAGCAGCTTTAGGACAGGTTTGGGTGAGCAGTACTTC. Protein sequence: CASSFRTGLGEQYF.

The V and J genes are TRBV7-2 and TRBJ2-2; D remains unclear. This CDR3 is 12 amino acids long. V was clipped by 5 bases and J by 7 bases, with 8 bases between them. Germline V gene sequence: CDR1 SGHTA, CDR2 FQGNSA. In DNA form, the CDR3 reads TGTGCCAGCAGCCCCCCGGGCGGGGAGCTGTTTTTT. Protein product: CASSPPGGELFF.

CDR3 nucleotide sequence: TGTGCCAGCAGCTTGGCCCCTAGCGGGAGCACAGATACGCAGTATTTT. Translation: CASSLAPSGSTDTQYF. This rearrangement joins TRBV5-6 to TRBJ2-3, with 8 bases that match TRBD2. The CDR3 is made up of 16 amino acids. V lost 0 bases and J lost 0; bases outside the gene matches: 3. The V gene's germline CDR1 is SGHDT and CDR2 YYEEEE.